The clone carrying this T cell receptor beta chain was seen more than once but under ten times. This sample was taken from a study of patients and donors after allogeneic stem cell transplantation. The CDR3 is 13 amino acids. Deletions cut 5 bases from V and 3 bases from J, with 10 bases between. Per germline, CDR1 SGHDN and CDR2 FVKESK. TCRdb recomputed calls from the RT-PCR reads with MiXCR, one row per CDR3 protein. Of about 200,000 distinct CDR3 sequences detected, 35% to 50% appear once; the ten largest clones hold less than 40%. The rearrangement links TRBV14 to TRBJ1-2, with unresolved D. The specimen was blood, either unsorted or a sorted T cell fraction (not recorded which). This clonotype originated in a human donor who was either an allogeneic HSCT recipient or a stem cell or donor lymphocyte infusion donor (not recorded which). It is not recorded whose cells these are; they may come from a transplant donor. The CDR3 DNA follows: TGTGCCAGCAGCTCTAGCCTTCACTATGGCTACACCTTC. Protein sequence: CASSSSLHYGYTF.